The clone carrying this TCR beta chain occurred many times. Its target is not known. The V gene's germline CDR1 is LNHDA and CDR2 SQIVND (reference sequence). Trimming left V 7 bases short and J 2 bases short, with 14 bases between. This CDR3 comprises 14 residues. It was by quantitative 5'-RACE with molecular barcodes that TCR beta libraries were made. TCRdb analysed the 5' RACE reads with MiXCR anew, one entry per CDR3 protein. The sample consists of approximately 500,000 distinct CDR3 sequences, about 13% of them appearing once. This specimen belongs to a study of CD8 T cells in ankylosing spondylitis. Study results and caveats: Earlier authors reported some of these motif variants in reactive arthritis synovial fluid and blood. For ankylosing spondylitis blood, a TCR beta motif of about eight highly homologous variants appeared characteristic. Within matched ankylosing spondylitis synovial fluid, disease-linked clones were reportedly significantly enriched.

This TCR was recovered from a male donor with ankylosing spondylitis. Sequenced material: blood, either unsorted or a sorted T cell fraction (not recorded which). This chain connects TRBV19 to TRBJ1-2; D is possibly TRBD1 (6 bases). CDR3 residues: CASTPGAYNYGYTF. CDR3 DNA: TGTGCCAGTACCCCAGGGGCCTACAACTATGGCTACACCTTC.